Detailed here is one T cell receptor (beta chain). Sequence at one end of the junction differs from germline and may be a read error. The CDR3 extends 3 residues past the end of the read, so its final part is completed from the germline J gene. Other nucleotide sequences from this sample produce the same CDR3. This specimen belongs to a study of T cell clonality in common variable immunodeficiency. The CDR3 runs to 14 residues. The germline CDR1 and CDR2 sequences are DFQATT and SNEGSKA (reference sequence). Sequenced by immunoSEQ multiplex PCR; TCRdb stores in-frame clones only, minus some. Recorded here are fewer than 65,000 clones, none singletons.

The V call is TRBV20-1, the J call TRBJ1-3; a possible D gene is TRBD1 (6 bases). Sequencing input: peripheral blood mononuclear cells. The sequence was obtained from a person aged 18 to 75 in good health. The CDR3: CSARDGTTGNTIYF. The CDR3 bases that were read are TGCAGTGCTAGAGATGGCACGACAGGAAACACA.